What follows are 18 T cell receptor beta chains derived from one specimen sequenced in a study of PD-1 blockade in classical Hodgkin lymphoma (TCRdb year 2020). Reading the label with the study, this specimen's time point is: cycle 1 day 1 (C1D1), immediately before nivolumab initiation. Every trial patient had relapsed after autologous stem cell transplantation, and cohorts A, B and C differed in prior brentuximab vedotin exposure. A Miltenyi CD4+ T cell isolation kit was used for magnetic negative selection to purify CD4+ T cells from thawed PBMCs. The library relied on the immunoSEQ multiplex PCR assay. This immuneACCESS table, as held by TCRdb, lists in-frame sequences with V and J called but not all clones. Of the missing ones, under half trace to an unresolved V gene in checked studies; the others have no known cause. This sample gives approximately 9,300 clones in total; around two thirds of them show up just once. The ten top clones hold roughly 4% of the sample.

Specimen: CD4+ T cells from blood, collected at baseline. These receptors originate from a human donor with classical Hodgkin lymphoma.

V usage is TRBV28 and J usage is TRBJ2-7, with TRBD1 matching 8 bases. The CDR3 spans 14 residues. The V gene's germline CDR1 is MDHEN and CDR2 SYDVKM. The V gene end was trimmed by 8 bases and the J gene end by 3 bases; junction bases not matched to a gene: 9. The CDR3 nucleotides read TGTGCCAGCGAGACCGGGACAGGAGTCTACGAGCAGTACTTC. Its protein product is CASETGTGVYEQYF.

This chain uses TRBV28 with TRBJ2-5, with D tentatively TRBD1 (6 bases). Germline lookup yields CDR1 MDHEN and CDR2 SYDVKM. This CDR3 is 18 amino acids long. The V end was cut by 3 bases, the J end by 4 bases, with 24 bases between. The CDR3 nucleotides are TGTGCCAGCAGTTTTTTCTCGTCAGGGGCAGGAGGCCGAGAGACCCAGTACTTC. Translating it yields CASSFFSSGAGGRETQYF.

The chain employs TRBV7-9 and TRBJ2-2; perhaps D is TRBD1 or TRBD2 (6 bases each). This CDR3 comprises 18 residues. Per the germline V gene, CDR1 is SEHNR and CDR2 is FQNEAQ (reference sequence). V shed 5 bases and J shed 6 bases, with 25 bases lying between them. CDR3 DNA sequence: TGTGCCAGCAGCCCGTGGGGGGCAACATCCCGTGGGCCCGGGGAGCTGTTTTTT. Protein product: CASSPWGATSRGPGELFF.

The V and J genes are TRBV4-2 and TRBJ1-2; 7 nucleotides align to TRBD1. V lost 1 base to trimming and J lost 4 bases; unmatched junction nucleotides: 9. Germline V gene data show CDR1 as LGHNA and CDR2 as YNFKEQ. The CDR3 is 16 amino acids. The CDR3 sequence is CASSQGGQKILYGYTF. CDR3 nucleotides: TGTGCCAGCAGCCAAGGGGGACAGAAAATCCTCTATGGCTACACCTTC.

The chain carries TRBV19 and TRBJ2-2; D might be TRBD1 (6 bases). CDR1 is LNHDA, CDR2 SQIVND, per germline (reference sequence). CDR3 length: 13 residues. V was cut by 9 bases and J by 6 bases, with 14 bases left in between. As DNA, the CDR3 is TGTGCCAGCAATGACAGGTTCGCCGGGGAGCTGTTTTTT. Its translation: CASNDRFAGELFF. Filled out from reference TRBV19 and TRBJ2-2, the complete variable domain reads DGGITQSPKYLFRKEGQNVTLSCEQNLNHDAMYWYRQDPGQGLRLIYYSQIVNDFQKGDIAEGYSVSREKKESFPLTVTSAQKNPTAFYLCASNDRFAGELFFGEGSRLTVL.

The chain recombines TRBV6-5 with TRBJ2-7; 8 bases line up with TRBD2. This CDR3 contains 16 residues. The J segment lost 5 bases and the V segment lost 4 bases, leaving 13 bases of the junction unmatched. CDR1 MNHEY and CDR2 SVGAGI come from the germline V gene. CDR3 DNA sequence: TGTGCCAGCAGTTCCCTGCTAGCGGGCTCTGCCCACGAGCAGTACTTC. This codes for CASSSLLAGSAHEQYF.

The rearrangement joins TRBV28 to TRBJ2-1, with TRBD2 as a possible D gene (6 bases). This CDR3 has 14 amino acids. Germline V lookup: CDR1 MDHEN, CDR2 SYDVKM. Trimming pared 7 bases from V and 5 bases from J, leaving 15 bases between. For the CDR3, the DNA is TGTGCCAGCAATCGGGAGACCTACCACAATGAGCAGTTCTTC. Translated: CASNRETYHNEQFF. Together with reference TRBV28 and TRBJ2-1, the CDR3 gives the full variable domain: DVKVTQSSRYLVKRTGEKVFLECVQDMDHENMFWYRQDPGLGLRLIYFSYDVKMKEKGDIPEGYSVSREKKERFSLILESASTNQTSMYLCASNRETYHNEQFFGPGTRLTVL.

The genes are TRBV11-2 and TRBJ2-7; unclear D gene. Germline V CDR1 and CDR2: SGHAT, FQNNGV. Deletions cut 2 bases from V and 2 bases from J, with 4 bases between. The CDR3 runs to 12 residues. CDR3 sequence reads: CASSLHTYEQYF. The CDR3 coding sequence is TGTGCCAGCAGCTTACACACCTACGAGCAGTACTTC.

This chain links TRBV9 with TRBJ1-1; the D is unclear. The germline V and J ends were trimmed by 2 bases and 1 base, with 6 bases remaining between them. CDR1 and CDR2 from the germline V gene are SGDLS and YYNGEE. This CDR3 contains 13 residues. CDR3 in amino acids: CASSVTENTEAFF. For the CDR3, the DNA is TGTGCCAGCAGCGTTACAGAGAACACTGAAGCTTTCTTT.

V usage is TRBV5-1 and J usage is TRBJ1-5; D perhaps matches TRBD1 (6 bases). V was cut by 4 bases and J by 2 bases, with 10 bases left in between. This CDR3 contains 14 residues. Germline assignment: CDR1 SGHRS and CDR2 YFSETQ. DNA for the CDR3: TGCGCCAGCAGCCCAGGGGCTGGCAATCAGCCCCAGCATTTT. Translated, it gives CASSPGAGNQPQHF.

This clone was observed once. The V gene is TRBV10-3, the J gene TRBJ2-3, with D unresolved. This CDR3 spans 16 amino acids. V lost 0 bases and J lost 2, with 12 bases in between. CDR1 ENHRY and CDR2 SYGVKD come from the germline V gene. CDR3 DNA sequence: TGTGCCATCAGTGAGTCGGTGAGGAAGGACACAGATACGCAGTATTTT. Translation: CAISESVRKDTDTQYF.

The chain has TRBV7-9 and TRBJ1-1; D gene ambiguous. Trimming stripped 3 bases from V and 11 bases from J, with 10 bases between. Germline CDR1 reads SEHNR; CDR2 reads FQNEAQ (reference sequence). The CDR3 spans 11 residues. The CDR3 DNA sequence: TGTGCCAGCAGCTTGAAGGGATGGGCTTTCTTT. Translated, it gives CASSLKGWAFF.

The J gene is TRBJ2-1, the V gene TRBV5-4, with 14 bases aligning to TRBD2. The CDR3 is 15 amino acids. Trimming cost V 4 bases and J 9 bases; bases outside gene matches: 6. Germline V gives CDR1 SGHNT, CDR2 YYREEE (reference sequence). The CDR3 here is CASSPGLAGVGEQFF. CDR3 nucleotides: TGTGCCAGCAGCCCGGGACTAGCGGGAGTGGGTGAGCAGTTCTTC.

The CDR3 DNA follows: TGTGCCGCCGGGGGCCCCGCCGGCGAGCAGTACTTC. It encodes CAAGGPAGEQYF. This chain uses TRBV6-6 with TRBJ2-7; the D call may be TRBD1 or TRBD2 (6 bases each). Trimming took 11 bases from V and 6 from J, leaving 17 bases between them. CDR1 is MNHNY and CDR2 is SVGAGI in the germline V gene (reference sequence). The CDR3 has 12 residues.

This chain joins TRBV6-1 and TRBJ1-6; D is unclear. The germline V gene has CDR1 MNHNS and CDR2 SASEGT. V was pared by 6 bases and J by 0 bases, with 9 bases between. This CDR3 comprises 15 residues. The DNA for the CDR3 is TGTGCCAGCAGGTCCGTCAGCTCCTATAATTCACCCCTCCACTTT. Amino acids: CASRSVSSYNSPLHF.

The chain combines TRBV29-1 with TRBJ2-5, with 8 bases identical to TRBD2. The V gene's germline CDR1 is SQVTM and CDR2 ANQGSEA. CDR3 size: 14 residues. The J segment lost 1 base and the V segment lost 3 bases, leaving 4 bases of the junction unmatched. The CDR3 loop is CSVEGAGVQETQYF. The CDR3 DNA is TGCAGCGTTGAGGGAGCGGGAGTCCAAGAGACCCAGTACTTC.

Only one count was recorded for this clone. This chain links TRBV19 with TRBJ1-5, with D unclear. V lost 4 bases and J 5 bases, leaving 9 bases between the germline ends. CDR1 is LNHDA, CDR2 SQIVND, per germline (reference sequence). The CDR3 length is 13 residues. CDR3 DNA sequence: TGTGCCAGTAGTACAACGGGGTATCAGCCCCAGCATTTT. Its translation is CASSTTGYQPQHF.

The J gene is TRBJ2-4, the V gene TRBV7-2; D might be TRBD1 (6 bases). V gave up 5 bases and J gave up 6 bases, with 17 bases separating them. CDR3 length: 15 amino acids. Germline V lookup: CDR1 SGHTA, CDR2 FQGNSA. The CDR3 DNA is TGTGCCAGCAGCCGGGTCGAGACAGGAGGAAACATTCAGTACTTC. Encoded protein: CASSRVETGGNIQYF.